The entry below describes one T cell receptor (beta chain). Its antigen is unknown. This CDR3 has 13 residues. The V gene lost 6 bases and the J gene lost 0 bases, with 6 bases spanning the gap. The V gene's germline CDR1 is SQVTM and CDR2 ANQGSEA. Measured with immunoSEQ multiplex PCR; TCRdb has only the in-frame clones, and not every one. The sample consists of roughly 500,000 clones, 87% of them appearing once. This sample was included in a study of Ad26.COV2.S vaccination and SARS-CoV-2 variants. Study background: Of the COV1001 trial arms, the Ad26.COV2.S arm included the donor. Recipients of Ad26.COV2.S got it intramuscularly, once or twice 56 days apart. Study findings and constraints: Vaccine recipients showed a spike-specific TCR breadth that was higher than in placebo recipients.

Treatment of the sample: some 19 received Ad26.COV2.S at low or high dose, single or two shots; 5 received placebo; per-sample allocation not given. The study sampled participants on day 63 after the first vaccine or placebo injection. Immunization relied on an Ad26 vector, which expressed Wuhan-strain SARS-CoV-2 spike. The genes are TRBV29-1 and TRBJ2-6, with D unclear. The material sequenced was peripheral blood, taken in a trial of Ad26.COV2.S vaccine versus placebo. The clonotype comes from a person aged 18 to 65 who received the Ad26.COV2.S COVID-19 vaccine or a placebo. CDR3 in amino acids: CSVVSSGANVLTF. CDR3 in DNA: TGCAGCGTCGTAAGCTCTGGGGCCAACGTCCTGACTTTC.